This T cell receptor beta chain is from a study of CD8 T cells in ankylosing spondylitis. TCRdb used MiXCR to reprocess the 5' RACE reads, holding one entry per CDR3 protein. The sample carries about 210,000 distinct CDR3 sequences, 8% to 9% recorded once. What was sequenced was blood, either unsorted or a sorted T cell fraction (not recorded which). This TCR was sampled from a female donor with ankylosing spondylitis or in good health (not recorded which).

The CDR3 DNA reads as TGTGCCAGCAGTTACTCCCCAGATACGCAGTATTTT. It is translated as CASSYSPDTQYF. The chain combines TRBV6-6 with TRBJ2-3; unclear D gene. Germline CDR1 is MNHNY and CDR2 is SVGAGI (reference sequence). This CDR3 is 12 amino acids long. Between the trimmed V and J ends, which lost 0 bases and 4 bases, there was a span of 2 bases.